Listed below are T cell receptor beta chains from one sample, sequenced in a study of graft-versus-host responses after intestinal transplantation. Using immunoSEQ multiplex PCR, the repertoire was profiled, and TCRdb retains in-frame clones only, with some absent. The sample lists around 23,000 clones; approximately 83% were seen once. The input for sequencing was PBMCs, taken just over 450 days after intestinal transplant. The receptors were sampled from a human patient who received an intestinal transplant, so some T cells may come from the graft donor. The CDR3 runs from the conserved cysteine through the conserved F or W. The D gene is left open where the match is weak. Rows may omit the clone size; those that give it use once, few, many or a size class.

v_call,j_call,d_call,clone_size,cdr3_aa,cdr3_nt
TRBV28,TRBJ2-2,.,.,CASTWDGELFF,TGTGCCAGCACCTGGGACGGGGAGCTGTTTTTT
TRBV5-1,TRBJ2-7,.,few,CASSLVAGREYEQYF,TGCGCCAGCAGCTTGGTGGCAGGGCGGGAATACGAGCAGTACTTC
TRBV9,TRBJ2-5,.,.,CASSVDPAETQYF,TGTGCCAGCAGCGTAGACCCTGCGGAGACCCAGTACTTC
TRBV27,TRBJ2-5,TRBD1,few,CASSLVGQGQETQYF,TGTGCCAGCAGTTTAGTAGGACAGGGGCAAGAGACCCAGTACTTC
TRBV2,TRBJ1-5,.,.,CASSTGYQPQHF,TGTGCCAGCAGCACAGGGTACCAGCCCCAGCATTTT
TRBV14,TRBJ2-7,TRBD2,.,CASSHGLATYEQYF,TGTGCCAGCAGCCATGGACTAGCGACCTACGAGCAGTACTTC
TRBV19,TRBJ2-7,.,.,CASSIGGPTGYEQYF,TGTGCCAGTAGTATAGGGGGGCCCACAGGCTACGAGCAGTACTTC
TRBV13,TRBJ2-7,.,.,CASSLKPLGYEQYF,TGTGCCAGCAGCTTAAAACCACTGGGCTACGAGCAGTACTTC
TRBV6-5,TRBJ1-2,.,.,CASSPQGYGYTF,TGTGCCAGCAGCCCCCAGGGATACGGCTACACCTTC
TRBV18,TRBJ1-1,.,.,CASSPSLNTEAFF,TGTGCCAGCTCACCATCCCTAAACACTGAAGCTTTCTTT
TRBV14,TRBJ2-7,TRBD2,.,CARRRSGGGYEQYF,TGTGCCCGCAGACGAAGCGGGGGGGGCTACGAGCAGTACTTC
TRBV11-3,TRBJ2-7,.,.,CASSSTDGSSEQYF,TGTGCCAGCAGTTCCACGGACGGCTCGAGCGAGCAGTACTTC
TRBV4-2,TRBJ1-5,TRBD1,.,CASSQRQGDNQPQHF,TGTGCCAGCAGCCAACGACAGGGGGATAATCAGCCCCAGCATTTT
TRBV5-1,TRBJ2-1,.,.,CASTLGAPQEQFF,TGCGCCAGCACCCTCGGGGCCCCACAGGAGCAGTTCTTC
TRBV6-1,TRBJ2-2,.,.,CASSPVNTGELFF,TGTGCCAGCAGTCCCGTGAACACCGGGGAGCTGTTTTTT
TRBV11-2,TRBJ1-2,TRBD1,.,CASSLFPGTGVGYTF,TGTGCCAGCAGCCTATTCCCCGGGACAGGGGTCGGCTACACCTTC
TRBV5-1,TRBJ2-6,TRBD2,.,CARSSSGGRGSGANVLTF,TGCGCCCGCAGCTCGAGCGGCGGGAGGGGGTCTGGGGCCAACGTCCTGACTTTC
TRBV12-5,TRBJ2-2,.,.,CASGPQVAGGELFF,TGTGCTAGTGGTCCCCAGGTAGCCGGCGGGGAGCTGTTTTTT
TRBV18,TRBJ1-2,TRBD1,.,CASSRGQGDGYTF,TGTGCCAGCTCACGCGGACAGGGAGATGGCTACACCTTC
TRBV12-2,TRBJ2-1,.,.,CASRLVASEDEQFF,TGTGCAAGTCGCTTAGTTGCTAGCGAGGATGAGCAGTTCTTC
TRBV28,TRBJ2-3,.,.,CASSYRFSTDTQYF,TGTGCCAGCAGCTACAGGTTCTCCACAGATACGCAGTATTTT
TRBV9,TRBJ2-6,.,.,CASSGQISGANVLTF,TGTGCCAGCAGCGGCCAGATCTCTGGGGCCAACGTCCTGACTTTC
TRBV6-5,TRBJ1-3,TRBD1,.,CASRTRGLAGNTIYF,TGTGCCAGCAGGACCAGGGGGCTGGCTGGAAACACCATATATTTT